This T cell receptor beta chain came from a study of Graves' ophthalmopathy and Graves' hyperthyroidism. Study results and limitations: The blood repertoire also included most expanded thyroid clonotypes above 0.001 frequency.

This clonotype appeared many times. The antigen remains unidentified. Looked up from germline, CDR1 is WNHNN and CDR2 is SYGVQD (reference sequence). V was clipped by 9 bases and J by 5 bases, with 20 bases between them. This CDR3 comprises 15 residues. Amplification of TCR beta CDR3 regions used RNA transcripts. The workflow started with a first-round RT-PCR run with HTBI primers and then moved on to a second-round multiplex PCR. A single record per CDR3 protein comes from TCRdb applying MiXCR to the multiplex PCR reads. The sample lists 350,000 to 450,000 distinct CDR3 sequences, around 18% occurring once.

Specimen: peripheral blood. J is TRBJ1-5 and V is TRBV10-1; tentative D call: TRBD1 (6 bases). This receptor was identified in a woman under 30 with Graves' ophthalmopathy. For the CDR3, the DNA is TGCGCCAGTTTCTCGTTCAGGGGAGGGGATCAGCCCCAGCATTTT. The encoded protein is CASFSFRGGDQPQHF.